The T cell receptor beta chain under discussion was sequenced for a study of shared clonotypes between healthy human individuals. Findings and caveats of the study: The small donor group covered limited genetic and exposure diversity.

It was across several immunoSEQ plates that each subset's genomic DNA was evenly split. For sorted subsets, about 200 ng DNA per replicate equaled around 30,000 T cell genomes. Assay used: immunoSEQ multiplex PCR; TCRdb lists only in-frame clones, some missing. The data show around 980,000 clones, 75% to 80% seen once. J gave up 7 bases and V 3 bases, and 10 bases lay outside the gene matches. Germline assignment: CDR1 MGHRA and CDR2 YSYEKL. This CDR3 contains 16 residues. Concerning this clone: Its target is not known.

The sequence came from a man younger than 35 in good health. Some clones in this sample may be carry-over from other donors' samples. The rearrangement joins TRBV4-1 to TRBJ1-4, with 8 bases matching TRBD1. What was sequenced was memory CD4+ T cells from PBMCs. This sample's subset: CD45RA-negative fraction. In DNA form, the CDR3 reads TGCGCCAGCAGCCAGTCAGACAGGGGTTGGGGTGAAAAACTGTTTTTT. This encodes CASSQSDRGWGEKLFF.